The sequence of this T cell receptor (beta chain) was determined in a study of blood T cell repertoires in COVID-19. V gave up 7 bases and J gave up 6 bases; unmatched junction bases: 11. The CDR3 length is 16 residues. Germline V gene data show CDR1 as SGHRS and CDR2 as YFSETQ. The protocol was immunoSEQ multiplex PCR, while the TCRdb copy is restricted to in-frame clones and leaves out a portion. The sample holds about 250,000 clones; about 82% are singletons and the top ten take approximately 5%. This TCR derives from a woman of 80 years or more with COVID-19, enrolled during active disease. This sequence joins TRBV5-1 and TRBJ2-2; 11 bases match TRBD1. Sequenced material: peripheral blood. In DNA form, the CDR3 reads TGCGCCAGCCCATACCAGGGACAGGGGGTCCCCGGGGAGCTGTTTTTT. Amino acids: CASPYQGQGVPGELFF.